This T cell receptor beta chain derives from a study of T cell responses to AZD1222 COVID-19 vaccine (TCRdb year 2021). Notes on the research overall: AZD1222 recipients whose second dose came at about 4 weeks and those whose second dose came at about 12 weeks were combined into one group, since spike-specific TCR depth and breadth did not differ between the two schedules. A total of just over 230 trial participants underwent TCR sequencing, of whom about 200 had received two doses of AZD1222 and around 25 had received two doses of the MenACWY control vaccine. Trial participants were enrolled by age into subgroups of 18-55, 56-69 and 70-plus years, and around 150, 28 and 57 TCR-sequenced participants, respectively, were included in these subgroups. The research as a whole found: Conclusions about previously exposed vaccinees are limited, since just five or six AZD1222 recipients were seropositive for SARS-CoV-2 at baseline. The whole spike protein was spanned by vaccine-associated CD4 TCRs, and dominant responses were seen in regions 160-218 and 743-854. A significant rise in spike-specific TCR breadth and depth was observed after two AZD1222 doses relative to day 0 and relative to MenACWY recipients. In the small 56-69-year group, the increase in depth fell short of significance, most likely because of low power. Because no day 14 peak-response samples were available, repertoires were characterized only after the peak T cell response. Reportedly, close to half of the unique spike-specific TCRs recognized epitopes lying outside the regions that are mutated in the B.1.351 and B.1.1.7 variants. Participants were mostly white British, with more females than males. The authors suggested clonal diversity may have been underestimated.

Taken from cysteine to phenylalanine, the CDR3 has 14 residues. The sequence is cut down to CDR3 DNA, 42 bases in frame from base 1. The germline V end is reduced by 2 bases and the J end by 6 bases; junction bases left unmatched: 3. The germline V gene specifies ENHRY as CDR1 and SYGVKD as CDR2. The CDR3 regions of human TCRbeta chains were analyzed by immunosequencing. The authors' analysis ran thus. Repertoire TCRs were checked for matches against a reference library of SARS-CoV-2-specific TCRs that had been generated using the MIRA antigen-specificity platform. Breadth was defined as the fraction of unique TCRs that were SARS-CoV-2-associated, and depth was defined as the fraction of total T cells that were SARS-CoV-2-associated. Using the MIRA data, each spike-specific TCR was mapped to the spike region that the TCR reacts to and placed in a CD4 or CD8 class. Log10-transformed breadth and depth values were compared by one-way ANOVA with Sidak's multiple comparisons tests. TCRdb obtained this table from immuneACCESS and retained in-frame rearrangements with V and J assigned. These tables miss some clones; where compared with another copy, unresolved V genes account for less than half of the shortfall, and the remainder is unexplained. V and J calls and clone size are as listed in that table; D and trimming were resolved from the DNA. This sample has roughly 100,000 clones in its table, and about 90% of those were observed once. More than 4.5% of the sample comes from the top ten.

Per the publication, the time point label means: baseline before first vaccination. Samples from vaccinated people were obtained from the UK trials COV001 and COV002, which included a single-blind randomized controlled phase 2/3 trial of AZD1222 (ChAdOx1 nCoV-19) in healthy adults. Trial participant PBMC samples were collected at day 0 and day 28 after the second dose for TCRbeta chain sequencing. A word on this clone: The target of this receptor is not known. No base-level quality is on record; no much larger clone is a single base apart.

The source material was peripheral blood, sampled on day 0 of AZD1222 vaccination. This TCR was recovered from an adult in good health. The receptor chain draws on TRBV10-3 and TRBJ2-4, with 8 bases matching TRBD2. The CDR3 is CAISETSGLNIQYF. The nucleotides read TGTGCCATCAGTGAGACTAGCGGCTTAAACATTCAGTACTTC.